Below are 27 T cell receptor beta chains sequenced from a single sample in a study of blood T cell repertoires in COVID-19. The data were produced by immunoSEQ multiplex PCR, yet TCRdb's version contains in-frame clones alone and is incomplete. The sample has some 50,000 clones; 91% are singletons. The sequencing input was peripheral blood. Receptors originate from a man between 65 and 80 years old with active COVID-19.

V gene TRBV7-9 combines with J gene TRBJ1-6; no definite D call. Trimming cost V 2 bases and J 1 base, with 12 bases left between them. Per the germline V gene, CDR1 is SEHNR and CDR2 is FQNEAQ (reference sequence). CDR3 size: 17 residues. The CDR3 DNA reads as TGTGCCAGCAGCTTAAGAGTAGGGAGTTCCTATAATTCACCCCTCCACTTT. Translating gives CASSLRVGSSYNSPLHF. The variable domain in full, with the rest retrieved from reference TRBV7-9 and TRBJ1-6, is DTGVSQNPRHKITKRGQNVTFRCDPISEHNRLYWYRQTLGQGPEFLTYFQNEAQLEKSRLLSDRFSAERPKGSFSTLEIQRTEQGDSAMYLCASSLRVGSSYNSPLHFGNGTRLTVT.

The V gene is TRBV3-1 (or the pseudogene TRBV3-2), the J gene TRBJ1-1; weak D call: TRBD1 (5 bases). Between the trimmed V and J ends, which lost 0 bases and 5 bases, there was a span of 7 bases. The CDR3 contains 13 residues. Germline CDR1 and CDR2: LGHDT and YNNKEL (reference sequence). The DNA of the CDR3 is TGTGCCAGCAGCCAAGACAGGGTTACTGAAGCTTTCTTT. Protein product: CASSQDRVTEAFF.

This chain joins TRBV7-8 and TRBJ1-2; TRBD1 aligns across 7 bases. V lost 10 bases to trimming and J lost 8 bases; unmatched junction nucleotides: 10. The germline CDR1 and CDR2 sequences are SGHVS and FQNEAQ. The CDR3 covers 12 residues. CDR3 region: CAILRQGGGYTF. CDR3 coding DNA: TGTGCCATCCTGAGACAGGGCGGAGGCTACACCTTC.

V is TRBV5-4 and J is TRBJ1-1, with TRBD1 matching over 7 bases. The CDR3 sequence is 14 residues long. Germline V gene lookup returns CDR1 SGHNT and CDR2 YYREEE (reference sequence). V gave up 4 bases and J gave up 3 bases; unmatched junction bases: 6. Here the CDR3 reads CASSRQGRDTEAFF. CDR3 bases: TGTGCCAGCAGCCGACAGGGTCGAGACACTGAAGCTTTCTTT.

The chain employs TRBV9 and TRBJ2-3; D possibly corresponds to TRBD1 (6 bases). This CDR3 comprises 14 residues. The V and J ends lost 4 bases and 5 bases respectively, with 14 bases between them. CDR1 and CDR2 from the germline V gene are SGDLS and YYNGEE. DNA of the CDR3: TGTGCCAGCAGCCTTGAAGGGGGTGGAGATACGCAGTATTTT. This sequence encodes CASSLEGGGDTQYF. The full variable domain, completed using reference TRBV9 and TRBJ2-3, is DSGVTQTPKHLITATGQRVTLRCSPRSGDLSVYWYQQSLDQGLQFLIQYYNGEERAKGNILERFSAQQFPDLHSELNLSSLELGDSALYFCASSLEGGGDTQYFGPGTRLTVL.

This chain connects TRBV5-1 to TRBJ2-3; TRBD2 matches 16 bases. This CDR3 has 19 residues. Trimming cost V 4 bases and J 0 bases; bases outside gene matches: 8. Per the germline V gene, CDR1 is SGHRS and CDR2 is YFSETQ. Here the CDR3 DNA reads TGCGCCAGCAGCCCGGGACTAGCGGGGGGGTACCTTAGCACAGATACGCAGTATTTT. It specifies CASSPGLAGGYLSTDTQYF.

CDR3 sequence (DNA): TGTGCCAGCAGTTACTCGATACCACAGGGGGGCAATGAGCAGTTCTTC. Protein sequence: CASSYSIPQGGNEQFF. The V gene is TRBV6-2 or TRBV6-3, the J gene TRBJ2-1, with 8 bases fitting TRBD1. This CDR3 comprises 16 residues. J gave up 6 bases and V 0 bases, and 7 bases lay outside the gene matches. Germline CDR1 and CDR2: MNHEY and SVGEGT.

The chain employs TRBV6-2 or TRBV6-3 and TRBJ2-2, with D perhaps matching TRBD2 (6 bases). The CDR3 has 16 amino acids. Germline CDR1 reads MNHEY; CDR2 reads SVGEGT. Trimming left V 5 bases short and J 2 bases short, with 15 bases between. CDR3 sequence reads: CASSAIRDLNTGELFF. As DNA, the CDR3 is TGTGCCAGCAGTGCCATTCGGGACTTAAACACCGGGGAGCTGTTTTTT.

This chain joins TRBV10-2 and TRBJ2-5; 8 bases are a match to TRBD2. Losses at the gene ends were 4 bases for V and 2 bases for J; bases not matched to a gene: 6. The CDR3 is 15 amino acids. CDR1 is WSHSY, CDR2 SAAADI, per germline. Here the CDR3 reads CASSVQRGSQETQYF. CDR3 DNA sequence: TGCGCCAGCAGTGTTCAGCGGGGGTCTCAAGAGACCCAGTACTTC.

The CDR3 is CASLRTGGNYEQYF. CDR3 sequence (DNA): TGTGCCAGCCTAAGGACAGGGGGTAATTACGAGCAGTACTTC. The V call is TRBV27, the J call TRBJ2-7; 10 bases are shared with TRBD1. The V gene's germline CDR1 is MNHEY and CDR2 SMNVEV (reference sequence). The V and J ends lost 8 bases and 4 bases, in that order; junction bases with no gene match: 8. The CDR3 spans 14 residues.

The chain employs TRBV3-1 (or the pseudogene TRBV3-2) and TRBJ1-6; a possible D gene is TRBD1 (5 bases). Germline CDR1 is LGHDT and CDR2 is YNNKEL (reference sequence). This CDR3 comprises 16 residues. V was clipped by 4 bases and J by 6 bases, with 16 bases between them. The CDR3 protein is CASSRLQGISNSPLHF. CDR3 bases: TGTGCCAGCAGCCGATTGCAGGGAATTAGTAATTCACCCCTCCACTTT.

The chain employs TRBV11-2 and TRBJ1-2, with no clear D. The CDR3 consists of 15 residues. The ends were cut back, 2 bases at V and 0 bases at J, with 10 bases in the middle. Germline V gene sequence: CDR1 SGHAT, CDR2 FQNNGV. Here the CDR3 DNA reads TGTGCCAGCAGCTTATCGGGGTCAGCTAACTATGGCTACACCTTC. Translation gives CASSLSGSANYGYTF.

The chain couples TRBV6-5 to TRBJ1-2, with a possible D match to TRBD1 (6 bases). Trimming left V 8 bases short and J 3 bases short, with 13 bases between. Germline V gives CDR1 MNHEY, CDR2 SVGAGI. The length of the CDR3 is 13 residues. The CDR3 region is CASGPGQHYGYTF. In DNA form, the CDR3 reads TGTGCCAGCGGACCCGGACAGCACTATGGCTACACCTTC.

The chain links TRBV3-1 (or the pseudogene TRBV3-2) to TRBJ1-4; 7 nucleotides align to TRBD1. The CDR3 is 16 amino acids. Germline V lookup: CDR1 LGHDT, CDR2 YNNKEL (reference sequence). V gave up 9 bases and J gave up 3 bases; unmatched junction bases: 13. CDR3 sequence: CASSTGDSVANEKLFF. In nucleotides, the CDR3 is TGTGCCAGTAGTACAGGGGACAGTGTAGCTAATGAAAAACTGTTTTTT.

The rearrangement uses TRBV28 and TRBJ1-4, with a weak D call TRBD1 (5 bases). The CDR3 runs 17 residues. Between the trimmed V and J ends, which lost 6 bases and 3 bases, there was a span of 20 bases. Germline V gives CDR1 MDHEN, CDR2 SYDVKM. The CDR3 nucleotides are TGTGCCAGCAGGGGGGGTGGGCTGCTGGCCCCTAATGAAAAACTGTTTTTT. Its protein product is CASRGGGLLAPNEKLFF. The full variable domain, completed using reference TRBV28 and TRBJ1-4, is DVKVTQSSRYLVKRTGEKVFLECVQDMDHENMFWYRQDPGLGLRLIYFSYDVKMKEKGDIPEGYSVSREKKERFSLILESASTNQTSMYLCASRGGGLLAPNEKLFFGSGTQLSVL.

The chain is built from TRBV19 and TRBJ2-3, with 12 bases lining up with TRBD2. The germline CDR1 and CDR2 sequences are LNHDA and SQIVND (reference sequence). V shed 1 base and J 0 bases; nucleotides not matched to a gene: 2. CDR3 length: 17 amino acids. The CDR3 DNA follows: TGTGCCAGTAGTATAGTGGGACTAGCGGGTAGCACAGATACGCAGTATTTT. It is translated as CASSIVGLAGSTDTQYF. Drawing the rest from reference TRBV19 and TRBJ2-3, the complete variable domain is DGGITQSPKYLFRKEGQNVTLSCEQNLNHDAMYWYRQDPGQGLRLIYYSQIVNDFQKGDIAEGYSVSREKKESFPLTVTSAQKNPTAFYLCASSIVGLAGSTDTQYFGPGTRLTVL.

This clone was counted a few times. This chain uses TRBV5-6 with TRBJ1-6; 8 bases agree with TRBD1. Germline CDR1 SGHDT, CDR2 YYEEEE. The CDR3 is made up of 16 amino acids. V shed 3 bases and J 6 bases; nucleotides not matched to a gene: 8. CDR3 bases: TGTGCCAGCAGCTCGAGCCGGGACAGGATTAATTCACCCCTCCACTTT. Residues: CASSSSRDRINSPLHF.

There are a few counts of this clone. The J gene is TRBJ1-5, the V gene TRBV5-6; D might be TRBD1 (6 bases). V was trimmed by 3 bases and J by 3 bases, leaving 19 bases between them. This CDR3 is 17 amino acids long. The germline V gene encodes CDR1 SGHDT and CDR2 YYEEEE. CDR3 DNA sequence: TGTGCCAGCAGCTCCCGGTATGGTGGACAGAACAATCAGCCCCAGCATTTT. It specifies CASSSRYGGQNNQPQHF.

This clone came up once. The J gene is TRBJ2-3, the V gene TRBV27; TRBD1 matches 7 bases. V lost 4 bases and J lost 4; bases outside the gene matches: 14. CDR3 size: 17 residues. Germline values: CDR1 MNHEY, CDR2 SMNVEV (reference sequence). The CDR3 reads CASSSYRGFTVADTQYF. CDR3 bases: TGTGCCAGCAGTTCCTACAGGGGTTTTACTGTCGCAGATACGCAGTATTTT.

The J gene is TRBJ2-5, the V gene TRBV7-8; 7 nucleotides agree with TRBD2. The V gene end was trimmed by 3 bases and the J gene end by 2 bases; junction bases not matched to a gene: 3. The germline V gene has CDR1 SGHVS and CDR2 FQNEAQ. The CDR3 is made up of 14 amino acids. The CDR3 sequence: CASSFSGGQETQYF. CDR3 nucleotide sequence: TGTGCCAGCAGCTTTTCCGGGGGGCAAGAGACCCAGTACTTC.

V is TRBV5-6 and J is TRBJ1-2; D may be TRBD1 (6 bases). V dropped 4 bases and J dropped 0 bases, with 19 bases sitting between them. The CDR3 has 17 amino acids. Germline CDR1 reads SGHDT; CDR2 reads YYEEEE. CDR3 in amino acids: CASSPLGTIDSNYGYTF. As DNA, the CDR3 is TGTGCCAGCAGCCCCCTCGGGACAATAGATTCTAACTATGGCTACACCTTC.

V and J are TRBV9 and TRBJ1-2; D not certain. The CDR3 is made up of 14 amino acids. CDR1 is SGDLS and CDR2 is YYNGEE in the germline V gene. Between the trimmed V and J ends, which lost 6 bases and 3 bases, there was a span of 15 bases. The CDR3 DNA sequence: TGTGCCAGCACCGAAATGACGGGTGACTATGGCTACACCTTC. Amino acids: CASTEMTGDYGYTF.

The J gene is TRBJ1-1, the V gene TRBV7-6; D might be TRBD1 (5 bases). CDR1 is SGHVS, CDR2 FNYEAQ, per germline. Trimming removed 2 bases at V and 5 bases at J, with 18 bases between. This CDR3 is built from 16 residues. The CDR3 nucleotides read TGTGCCAGCAGCTTAAGGGACTATGGAAGTGTGACTGAAGCTTTCTTT. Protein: CASSLRDYGSVTEAFF. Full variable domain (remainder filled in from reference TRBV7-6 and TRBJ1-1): GAGVSQSPRYKVTKRGQDVALRCDPISGHVSLYWYRQALGQGPEFLTYFNYEAQQDKSGLPNDRFSAERPEGSISTLTIQRTEQRDSAMYRCASSLRDYGSVTEAFFGQGTRLTVV.

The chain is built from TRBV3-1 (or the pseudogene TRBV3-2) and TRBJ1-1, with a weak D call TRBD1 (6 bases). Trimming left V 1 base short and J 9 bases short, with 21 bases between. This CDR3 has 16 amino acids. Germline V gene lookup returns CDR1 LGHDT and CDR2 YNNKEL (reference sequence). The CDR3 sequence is CASSQGGTPGAEKAFF. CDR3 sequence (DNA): TGTGCCAGCAGCCAAGGGGGAACTCCAGGGGCGGAGAAAGCTTTCTTT.

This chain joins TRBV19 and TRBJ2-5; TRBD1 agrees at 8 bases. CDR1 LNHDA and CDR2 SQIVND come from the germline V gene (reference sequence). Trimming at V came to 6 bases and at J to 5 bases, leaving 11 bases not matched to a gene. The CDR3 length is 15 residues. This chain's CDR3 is CASSPGQGRWETQYF. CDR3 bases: TGTGCCAGTAGCCCCGGACAGGGCCGTTGGGAGACCCAGTACTTC.

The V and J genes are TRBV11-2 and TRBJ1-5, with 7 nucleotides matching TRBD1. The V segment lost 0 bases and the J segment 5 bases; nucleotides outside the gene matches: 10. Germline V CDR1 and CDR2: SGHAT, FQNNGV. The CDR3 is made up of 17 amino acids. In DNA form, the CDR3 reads TGTGCCAGCAGCTTAGAAAGGCGACAGGGTTTTTATCAGCCCCAGCATTTT. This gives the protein CASSLERRQGFYQPQHF.

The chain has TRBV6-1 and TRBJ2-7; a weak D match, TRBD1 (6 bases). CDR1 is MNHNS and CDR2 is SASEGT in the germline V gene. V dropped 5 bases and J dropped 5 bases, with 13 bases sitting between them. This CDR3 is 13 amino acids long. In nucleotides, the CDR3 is TGTGCCAGCAGTCCAACAGGGTACGACGAGCAGTACTTC. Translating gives CASSPTGYDEQYF.